Listed below are T cell receptor beta chains from one sample, sequenced in a study of long-term antiretroviral therapy in people with HIV. The data were produced by immunoSEQ multiplex PCR, yet TCRdb's version contains in-frame clones alone and is incomplete. The table shows approximately 24,000 clones, with 88% occurring only once. Sequenced here: unsorted PBMCs, sampled roughly 4.5 years after starting antiretroviral therapy. The source of these receptors is a man between 25 and 39 years old with HIV. The CDR3 runs from the conserved cysteine through the conserved F or W. A D gene is named only where the DNA matches it firmly. Rows give clone size only sometimes, using once, few, many, or a class for an expanded clone.

CDR3 DNA,CDR3 protein,clone size,D gene,J gene,V gene
TGTGCCAGCAGCTTCGGGGGTGATGGGGAGACCCAGTACTTC,CASSFGGDGETQYF,once,.,TRBJ2-5,TRBV9
TGTGCCAGCAGTGGGGGACAAACGAACACTGAAGCTTTCTTT,CASSGGQTNTEAFF,.,.,TRBJ1-1,TRBV2
TGCAGCGTTGAAGATGTGAGAGGGGGAGAGACCCAGTACTTC,CSVEDVRGGETQYF,.,.,TRBJ2-5,TRBV29-1
TGTGCCAGCAGTTCAGGGGGAGGCACTGAAGCTTTCTTT,CASSSGGGTEAFF,.,TRBD1,TRBJ1-1,TRBV7-2
TGTGCCAGCAGCCCCCGGACAGGGAACACAGATACGCAGTATTTT,CASSPRTGNTDTQYF,.,TRBD1,TRBJ2-3,TRBV9
TGTGCCAGCCCCAGTGGCCGAACTGAAGCTTTCTTT,CASPSGRTEAFF,.,.,TRBJ1-1,TRBV18
TGTGCCAGCGGTCCGGGACAGGGATATCAGCCCCAGCATTTT,CASGPGQGYQPQHF,.,TRBD1,TRBJ1-5,TRBV28
TGTGCCAGCAGTTTAAGGGGCTTCTCCAATCAGCCCCAGCATTTT,CASSLRGFSNQPQHF,.,.,TRBJ1-5,TRBV27
TGTGCCAGCGCCCAACCGGGGGGTGCAGAGGATACGCAGTATTTT,CASAQPGGAEDTQYF,.,TRBD2,TRBJ2-3,TRBV27
TGTGCCACCAGCAGAGACAGGGCAGGGGGCTACACCTTC,CATSRDRAGGYTF,.,.,TRBJ1-2,TRBV15
TGCGCCAGCAGCCAATCCTTCGGGAACACCGGGGAGCTGTTTTTT,CASSQSFGNTGELFF,medium-sized,.,TRBJ2-2,TRBV4-3
TGTGCCAGCAGCCTAGGGTCGAGGACAGATACGCAGTATTTT,CASSLGSRTDTQYF,.,.,TRBJ2-3,TRBV21-1
TGTGCCAGCAGTGAAGGAGTGAAGGTCAGGAGCTCTGGGGCCAACGTCCTGACTTTC,CASSEGVKVRSSGANVLTF,.,.,TRBJ2-6,TRBV2
TGTGCCAGCACCCCTGGACAACACTTC,CASTPGQHF,.,.,TRBJ2-5,TRBV7-9
TGTGCCAGCAGCCGTGGCGACAGGGACAATCAGCCCCAGCATTTT,CASSRGDRDNQPQHF,.,TRBD1,TRBJ1-5,TRBV11-2
TGTGCCATCAGTGATCCCCTCACTGGGGACATTCAGTACTTC,CAISDPLTGDIQYF,.,.,TRBJ2-4,TRBV10-3
TGCAGCGCTCGGACAGGGACAGGAAATGGCTACACCTTC,CSARTGTGNGYTF,.,TRBD1,TRBJ1-2,TRBV29-1
TGTGCCAGCACTCGGACTGGAGACAATGAGCAGTTCTTC,CASTRTGDNEQFF,.,.,TRBJ2-1,TRBV6-6